This T cell receptor beta chain was profiled in a study of T cells in narcolepsy. The wider study: Enrolled donors included narcolepsy type 1 or type 2 patients and healthy controls.

Details on this clone: Its antigen is still unknown.

This CDR3 spans 10 amino acids. Trimming took 6 bases from V and 3 from J, leaving 6 bases between them. From germline, CDR1 is DFQATT and CDR2 SNEGSKA (reference sequence). Study results and caveats: Reportedly, autoreactive clonotypes were serially detected in patients' blood but not controls'. Autoreactive HCRT-specific and TRIB2-specific clonotypes were marked in same-patient CSF-versus-blood CD4+ comparisons.

Sequencing was performed with immunoSEQ multiplex PCR; in TCRdb, only in-frame clones are kept and a portion is missing. This repertoire shows tens of thousands of clones, about four fifths found once; its top ten account for 6.5% to 7%. The source is a human donor in good health. The chain links TRBV20-1 to TRBJ2-7; D uncertain. The sequenced sample was memory (CD45RA-) CD4+ T cells from blood. The CDR3 DNA reads as TGCAGTGCCCACAACTACGAGCAGTACTTC. It codes for CSAHNYEQYF.